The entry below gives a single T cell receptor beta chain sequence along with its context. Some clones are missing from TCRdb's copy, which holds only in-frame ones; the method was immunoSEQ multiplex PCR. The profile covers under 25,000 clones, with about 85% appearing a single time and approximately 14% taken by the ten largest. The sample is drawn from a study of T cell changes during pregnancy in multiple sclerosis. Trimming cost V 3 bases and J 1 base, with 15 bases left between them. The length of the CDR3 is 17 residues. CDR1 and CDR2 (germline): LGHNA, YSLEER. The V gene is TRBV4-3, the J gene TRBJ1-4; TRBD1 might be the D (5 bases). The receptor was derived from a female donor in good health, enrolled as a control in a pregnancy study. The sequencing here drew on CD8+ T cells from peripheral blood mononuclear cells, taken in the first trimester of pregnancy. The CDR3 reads CASSQSSSGVTNEKLFF. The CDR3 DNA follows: TGCGCCAGCAGCCAGTCCTCCTCGGGGGTAACTAATGAAAAACTGTTTTTT.